The rows below give T cell receptor beta chains drawn from one sample of a study of CD8 T cells in ankylosing spondylitis. TCRdb re-called the 5' RACE reads through MiXCR, storing one row per CDR3 protein. The sample consists of about 100,000 distinct CDR3 sequences, around 9.4% of them appearing once. Sequenced: blood, either unsorted or a sorted T cell fraction (not recorded which). These receptors were collected from a male donor with ankylosing spondylitis or in good health (not recorded which). Each CDR3 is given without its conserved first and last residue. The order of the fields is CDR3 protein, J gene, V gene.

cdr3_aa: ASRRDRGRVSVWAEAF
j_call: TRBJ1-1
v_call: TRBV5-5

cdr3_aa: ASSQEPTGGYGYT
j_call: TRBJ1-2
v_call: TRBV4-1

cdr3_aa: ASSNGFQETQY
j_call: TRBJ2-5
v_call: TRBV28

cdr3_aa: ASSDTDYEQY
j_call: TRBJ2-7
v_call: TRBV28

cdr3_aa: ASSNRADSNTEAF
j_call: TRBJ1-1
v_call: TRBV21-1

cdr3_aa: ASSGMGQGADTQY
j_call: TRBJ2-3
v_call: TRBV5-1

cdr3_aa: SARDFGTGQYEQY
j_call: TRBJ2-7
v_call: TRBV20-1

cdr3_aa: ASSVGGGHEQY
j_call: TRBJ2-7
v_call: TRBV9

cdr3_aa: ASSQPPGLAGVKSSYNEQF
j_call: TRBJ2-1
v_call: TRBV4-1

cdr3_aa: ASSLVRGTTTEAF
j_call: TRBJ1-1
v_call: TRBV11-2

cdr3_aa: ASSFLGAGVGYT
j_call: TRBJ1-2
v_call: TRBV28

cdr3_aa: SVELWDSGANVLT
j_call: TRBJ2-6
v_call: TRBV29-1

cdr3_aa: ASRPRTTSTDTQY
j_call: TRBJ2-3
v_call: TRBV12-3/TRBV12-4

cdr3_aa: ASSLVGAQEAF
j_call: TRBJ1-1
v_call: TRBV7-9

cdr3_aa: ASGEGDYEQY
j_call: TRBJ2-7
v_call: TRBV27

cdr3_aa: ASSLAPGQHYEQY
j_call: TRBJ2-7
v_call: TRBV7-8

cdr3_aa: SALEDSPETQY
j_call: TRBJ2-5
v_call: TRBV20-1

cdr3_aa: AISESPGGSYNEQF
j_call: TRBJ2-1
v_call: TRBV10-3

cdr3_aa: ASSLGRGADEQY
j_call: TRBJ2-7
v_call: TRBV11-2

cdr3_aa: ATSDVRAVEQF
j_call: TRBJ2-1
v_call: TRBV24-1

cdr3_aa: ASSERTGAGYEQY
j_call: TRBJ2-7
v_call: TRBV5-1

cdr3_aa: ASSESRENYGYT
j_call: TRBJ1-2
v_call: TRBV6-1

cdr3_aa: AWSALRNEQF
j_call: TRBJ2-1
v_call: TRBV30

cdr3_aa: ASSLEQVTSEQY
j_call: TRBJ2-7
v_call: TRBV5-1

cdr3_aa: ASSLRTSTETQY
j_call: TRBJ2-5
v_call: TRBV12-3/TRBV12-4

cdr3_aa: ASSPGPGSGGYT
j_call: TRBJ1-2
v_call: TRBV12-3/TRBV12-4

cdr3_aa: ASSLEGTGKKPSLYEQY
j_call: TRBJ2-7
v_call: TRBV11-1

cdr3_aa: ASSRNGYEQY
j_call: TRBJ2-7
v_call: TRBV6-5

cdr3_aa: ASSSSPGGTSYNEQF
j_call: TRBJ2-1
v_call: TRBV18

cdr3_aa: ASSLVQNEKLF
j_call: TRBJ1-4
v_call: TRBV5-1

cdr3_aa: SVCIERHAPTYEQY
j_call: TRBJ2-7
v_call: TRBV29-1

cdr3_aa: AMVRGNSPLH
j_call: TRBJ1-6
v_call: TRBV30

cdr3_aa: ASSPGVPKNTGELF
j_call: TRBJ2-2
v_call: TRBV11-3

cdr3_aa: ASSFSQGRTEAF
j_call: TRBJ1-1
v_call: TRBV5-1

cdr3_aa: ASSGQQETQY
j_call: TRBJ2-5
v_call: TRBV25-1

cdr3_aa: ATSTHSRVDTQY
j_call: TRBJ2-3
v_call: TRBV15

cdr3_aa: ASSLGTDTDTQY
j_call: TRBJ2-3
v_call: TRBV7-6

cdr3_aa: ASSLSGPAPYEQY
j_call: TRBJ2-7
v_call: TRBV11-2

cdr3_aa: SARDLMVALGGPDTQY
j_call: TRBJ2-3
v_call: TRBV20-1

cdr3_aa: ASSSVLEPDTQY
j_call: TRBJ2-3
v_call: TRBV5-1

cdr3_aa: ASSPTYYRSSGNTIY
j_call: TRBJ1-3
v_call: TRBV4-2

cdr3_aa: ASSLSGGELF
j_call: TRBJ2-2
v_call: TRBV12-3/TRBV12-4

cdr3_aa: SARPHPGGLFYEQY
j_call: TRBJ2-7
v_call: TRBV20-1

cdr3_aa: VSSFGGHRETQY
j_call: TRBJ2-5
v_call: TRBV7-9

cdr3_aa: ASGGGNEQF
j_call: TRBJ2-1
v_call: TRBV12-3/TRBV12-4

cdr3_aa: ASSLLDWRYGYT
j_call: TRBJ1-2
v_call: TRBV7-9